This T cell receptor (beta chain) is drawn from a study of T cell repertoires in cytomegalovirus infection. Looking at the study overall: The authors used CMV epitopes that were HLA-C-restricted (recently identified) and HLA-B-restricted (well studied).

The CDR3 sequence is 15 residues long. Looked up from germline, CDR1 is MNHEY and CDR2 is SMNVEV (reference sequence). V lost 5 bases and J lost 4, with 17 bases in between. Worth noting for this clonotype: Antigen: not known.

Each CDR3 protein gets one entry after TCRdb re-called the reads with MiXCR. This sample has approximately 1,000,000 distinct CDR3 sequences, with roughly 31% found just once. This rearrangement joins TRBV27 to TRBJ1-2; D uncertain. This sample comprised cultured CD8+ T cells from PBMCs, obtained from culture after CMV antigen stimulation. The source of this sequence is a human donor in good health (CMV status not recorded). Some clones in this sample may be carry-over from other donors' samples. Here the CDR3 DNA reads TGTGCCAGCAGTCCGACCGGTAGCGCAGGCTATGGCTACACCTTC. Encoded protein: CASSPTGSAGYGYTF.